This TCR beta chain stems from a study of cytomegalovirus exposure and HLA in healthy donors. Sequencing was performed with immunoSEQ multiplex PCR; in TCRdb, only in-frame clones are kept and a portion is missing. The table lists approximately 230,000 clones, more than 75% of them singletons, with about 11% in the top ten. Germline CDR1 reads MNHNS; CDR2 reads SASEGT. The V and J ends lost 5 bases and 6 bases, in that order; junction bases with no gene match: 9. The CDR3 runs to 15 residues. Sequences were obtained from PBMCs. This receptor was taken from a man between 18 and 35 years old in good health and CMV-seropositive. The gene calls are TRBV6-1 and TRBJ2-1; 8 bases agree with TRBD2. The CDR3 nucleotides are TGTGCCAGCAGTCGGGACACTAGCGGAGCCAATGAGCAGTTCTTC. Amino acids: CASSRDTSGANEQFF.